The next 5 T cell receptor beta chains were all read from a single sample in a study of identical twins (dated by TCRdb to 2015 to 2016). Receptor amplification or capture employed 5' RACE. Sequencing was performed on an Illumina HiSeq 2000. Starting from the raw public reads, TCRdb applied fastp trimming at Q25, assembled clones with MiXCR and retained in-frame beta chains. Merged by CDR3 protein, the rows form single entries marked with the most common genes and DNA. The sample data list hundreds of thousands of distinct CDR3 sequences, and more than 20% of these were observed just once. Roughly 2.8% of the sample goes to the ten largest clones. The same sample was also studied in work on T cells expressing NK-cell markers.

The specimen was CD4+ T cells sorted from blood. All receptors come from a woman aged 18 to 35 in good health.

This clonotype has ten or more counts. The CDR3 DNA reads TGTGCCATGGGACCTAGATACTACGAGCAGTACTTC. Translated, it gives CAMGPRYYEQYF. V is TRBV10-3 and J is TRBJ2-7; D possibly uses TRBD1 or TRBD2 (5 bases each). Germline CDR1 reads ENHRY; CDR2 reads SYGVKD. V lost 9 bases and J lost 3, with 12 bases in between. This CDR3 is 12 amino acids long.

This clonotype was counted between two and nine times. This rearrangement joins TRBV20-1 to TRBJ2-1; D is possibly TRBD2 (5 bases). Trimming cost V 6 bases and J 3 bases, with 15 bases left between them. The CDR3 extends over 14 amino acids. Germline V gene lookup returns CDR1 DFQATT and CDR2 SNEGSKA (reference sequence). The CDR3: CSAARASSYNEQFF. In nucleotides, the CDR3 is TGCAGTGCGGCGAGGGCTAGCAGCTACAATGAGCAGTTCTTC.

The chain uses TRBV7-2 and TRBJ2-1, with D perhaps TRBD2 (6 bases). The CDR3 totals 15 residues. Germline assignment: CDR1 SGHTA and CDR2 FQGNSA. V was trimmed by 5 bases and J by 6 bases, leaving 17 bases between them. The CDR3 nucleotides are TGTGCCAGCAGCCTTGCGGCTGCGGGGTTCAATGAGCAGTTCTTC. It codes for CASSLAAAGFNEQFF. The complete variable domain, with remaining parts taken from reference TRBV7-2 and TRBJ2-1, reads GAGVSQSPSNKVTEKGKDVELRCDPISGHTALYWYRQSLGQGLEFLIYFQGNSAPDKSGLPSDRFSAERTGGSVSTLTIQRTQQEDSAVYLCASSLAAAGFNEQFFGPGTRLTVL.

The chain is built from TRBV11-2 and TRBJ1-2; D perhaps matches TRBD1 (5 bases). The CDR3 length is 14 residues. The V gene's germline CDR1 is SGHAT and CDR2 FQNNGV. V was cut by 6 bases and J by 2 bases, with 13 bases left in between. CDR3 sequence reads: CASSLLDTNYGYTF. DNA of the CDR3: TGTGCCAGCAGTTTGTTGGACACGAACTATGGCTACACCTTC.

The V call is TRBV3-1, the J call TRBJ1-2, with TRBD1 as a possible D gene (6 bases). CDR1 is LGHDT and CDR2 is YNNKEL in the germline V gene (reference sequence). Trimming shortened V by 3 bases and J by 7 bases, and 15 bases separated the two germline ends. The CDR3 runs to 14 residues. CDR3 protein: CASSQIGGRVGYTF. The CDR3, as DNA: TGTGCCAGCAGCCAGATCGGGGGGCGCGTTGGCTACACCTTC.